What follows are 16 T cell receptor beta chains derived from one specimen sequenced in a study of shared clonotypes between healthy human individuals. Assay: immunoSEQ multiplex PCR; the TCRdb copy retains only in-frame clones and omits some. The sample lists 2 million to 2.5 million clones; 93% were seen once. The naive CD8 population came from CD45RO-negative cells selected for CCR7, without terminally differentiated effector memory CD45RA+ cells. Source material: naive CD8+ T cells from PBMCs. All receptors come from a man in his late teens or twenties in good health. Some clones in this sample may be carry-over from other donors' samples.

The chain carries TRBV11-2 and TRBJ2-7; 9 nucleotides line up with TRBD1. V was pared by 2 bases and J by 0 bases, with 8 bases of the junction left unmatched. The CDR3 runs 17 residues. Germline values: CDR1 SGHAT, CDR2 FQNNGV. The CDR3 region is CASSLTGTGSLSYEQYF. The DNA for the CDR3 is TGTGCCAGCAGCTTAACCGGGACAGGGAGTCTCTCCTACGAGCAGTACTTC.

The CDR3 DNA reads as TGTGCCACCACAAGACCGATAGCGGGCAACGAGCAGTACTTC. Its protein product is CATTRPIAGNEQYF. This chain uses TRBV6-1 with TRBJ2-7; 7 nucleotides align to TRBD2. The trim removed 10 bases at V and 5 bases at J, leaving 14 bases unmatched. This CDR3 has 14 residues. Germline V gene data show CDR1 as MNHNS and CDR2 as SASEGT.

The chain is built from TRBV12-5 and TRBJ2-1, with TRBD1 identical over 9 bases. After removal of 6 bases from V and 5 bases from J, the junction contained 11 bases not matched to a gene. The CDR3 is made up of 16 amino acids. Germline CDR1 reads LGHNT; CDR2 reads FRNRAP. This CDR3 is CASGSPTGQGDNEQFF. DNA of the CDR3: TGTGCTAGTGGCTCCCCCACGGGACAGGGTGACAATGAGCAGTTCTTC.

J is TRBJ2-7 and V is TRBV19; no firm D call. The CDR3 extends over 13 amino acids. Trimming shortened V by 3 bases and J by 2 bases, and 8 bases separated the two germline ends. Germline CDR1 is LNHDA and CDR2 is SQIVND (reference sequence). This chain's CDR3 is CASSITTAYEQYF. In DNA, the CDR3 is TGTGCCAGTAGTATCACCACAGCCTACGAGCAGTACTTC.

V and J are TRBV4-1 and TRBJ1-2, with D perhaps matching TRBD1 (6 bases). V lost 6 bases and J lost 2, with 19 bases in between. The V gene's germline CDR1 is MGHRA and CDR2 YSYEKL. The CDR3 is 16 residues long. The CDR3 DNA is TGCGCCAGCAGTCCGGCGGTGGGACAACTAAACTATGGCTACACCTTC. Translating it yields CASSPAVGQLNYGYTF.

CDR3 DNA sequence: TGTGCCAGCAGCTTTATCCGCACAGATACGCAGTATTTT. This encodes CASSFIRTDTQYF. This sequence joins TRBV7-9 and TRBJ2-3; D is uncertain. The CDR3 contains 13 residues. The germline V and J ends were trimmed by 3 bases and 1 base, with 5 bases remaining between them. Germline V gene lookup returns CDR1 SEHNR and CDR2 FQNEAQ (reference sequence).

The chain employs TRBV2 and TRBJ2-7, with TRBD1 identical over 7 bases. The CDR3 extends over 18 amino acids. V dropped 6 bases and J dropped 3; count of bases not matched to a gene: 20. Germline loops: CDR1 SNHLY, CDR2 FYNNEI. The CDR3 DNA reads as TGTGCCAGCAGCGTCGACCGACAGCCCGGGACAGTGAACTACGAGCAGTACTTC. Its translation is CASSVDRQPGTVNYEQYF. Complete variable domain (other parts from reference TRBV2 and TRBJ2-7): EPEVTQTPSHQVTQMGQEVILRCVPISNHLYFYWYRQILGQKVEFLVSFYNNEISEKSEIFDDQFSVERPDGSNFTLKIRSTKLEDSAMYFCASSVDRQPGTVNYEQYFGPGTRLTVT.

This clone has only one observation. J is TRBJ2-1 and V is TRBV5-6; 12 bases fit TRBD2. The V and J ends lost 3 bases and 10 bases, in that order; junction bases with no gene match: 11. The CDR3 has 16 amino acids. CDR1 is SGHDT and CDR2 is YYEEEE in the germline V gene. The CDR3 DNA sequence: TGTGCCAGCAGCTCGGGACTAGCGGGCCCATGGGGGGAGCAGTTCTTC. Its translation is CASSSGLAGPWGEQFF.

The rearrangement uses TRBV20-1 and TRBJ2-5; D remains ambiguous. This CDR3 has 10 amino acids. The germline V gene encodes CDR1 DFQATT and CDR2 SNEGSKA (reference sequence). Trimming took off 5 bases at V and 5 bases at J, with 6 bases between the two ends. CDR3: CSAPRETQYF. The CDR3 region has the DNA TGCAGTGCTCCGAGGGAGACCCAGTACTTC.

This chain uses TRBV6-4 with TRBJ2-3; D is ambiguous. Trimming shortened V by 0 bases and J by 2 bases, and 3 bases separated the two germline ends. Germline CDR1 and CDR2: MRHNA and SNTAGT. CDR3 length: 13 amino acids. The CDR3 region has the DNA TGTGCCAGCAGTGACTCGGACACAGATACGCAGTATTTT. Amino acids: CASSDSDTDTQYF.

Here the CDR3 reads CASSLDRGGAYNEQFF. CDR3 bases: TGTGCCAGCAGCTTAGATAGGGGCGGAGCCTACAATGAGCAGTTCTTC. The V and J genes are TRBV11-2 and TRBJ2-1; TRBD1 might be the D (5 bases). CDR1 is SGHAT and CDR2 is FQNNGV in the germline V gene. V gave up 0 bases and J gave up 2 bases, with 11 bases separating them. The length of the CDR3 is 16 residues.

The rearrangement links TRBV2 to TRBJ2-7; perhaps TRBD1 as D (6 bases). CDR3 length equals 15 residues. Looked up from germline, CDR1 is SNHLY and CDR2 is FYNNEI. V was clipped by 3 bases and J by 1 base, with 13 bases between them. CDR3 in amino acids: CASSDTRTASYEQYF. In DNA, the CDR3 is TGTGCCAGCAGTGACACAAGGACAGCTTCCTACGAGCAGTACTTC.

V gene TRBV27 combines with J gene TRBJ2-6, with D tentatively TRBD1 (5 bases). V was clipped by 4 bases and J by 0 bases, with 10 bases between them. This CDR3 spans 16 amino acids. From germline, CDR1 is MNHEY and CDR2 SMNVEV (reference sequence). This chain's CDR3 is CASSWGGSSGANVLTF. The DNA of the CDR3 is TGTGCCAGCAGTTGGGGCGGAAGCTCTGGGGCCAACGTCCTGACTTTC.

With respect to this clone: Other nucleotide sequences in the sample specify the same CDR3. The genes are TRBV4-1 and TRBJ2-2; D may be TRBD2 (5 bases). The germline V gene has CDR1 MGHRA and CDR2 YSYEKL. V dropped 1 base and J dropped 5 bases, with 11 bases sitting between them. The CDR3 runs to 15 residues. The CDR3, as DNA: TGCGCCAGCAGCCAAGGAGGTCGGGGTACCGGGGAGCTGTTTTTT. Its protein is CASSQGGRGTGELFF.

The chain employs TRBV19 and TRBJ1-1; no reliable D call. CDR3 length equals 14 residues. CDR1 is LNHDA and CDR2 is SQIVND in the germline V gene (reference sequence). With 5 bases removed from V and 2 bases from J, the gap between germline ends came to 12 bases. The CDR3 reads CASSVGGPNTEAFF. CDR3 in DNA: TGTGCCAGTAGTGTCGGAGGACCTAACACTGAAGCTTTCTTT.

The chain employs TRBV10-3 and TRBJ2-5; 8 bases map to TRBD2. The CDR3 loop spans 14 amino acids. Unmatched junction bases numbered 5, after V lost 3 bases and J lost 5 bases. CDR1 is ENHRY and CDR2 is SYGVKD in the germline V gene. CDR3 bases: TGTGCCATCAGTGAAGCGGGAGTCGGGGAGACCCAGTACTTC. Protein sequence: CAISEAGVGETQYF.